The 21 T cell receptor beta chains below all came from one sample that was sequenced in a study of response to subunit inactivated influenza vaccine. TCRdb re-called the RT-PCR reads with MiXCR, one entry per CDR3 protein. The table has fewer than 400,000 distinct CDR3 sequences, less than 25% seen once. Specimen: PBMCs from blood, collected about 20 months after vaccination. These receptors were obtained from a man between 50 and 70 years old who received an inactivated influenza vaccine.

The chain recombines TRBV21-1 with TRBJ2-1; whether TRBD2, the table's D call, matches the DNA was not checked. TRBV21-1 is a known pseudogene. This CDR3 spans 15 amino acids. The CDR3 nucleotides read TGTGCCAGCAACTGGACATCTAGCGGGAGGGGCGAGCAGTTCTTC. Protein: CASNWTSSGRGEQFF.

The chain recombines TRBV6-1 with TRBJ1-1; TRBD1 agrees at 12 bases. With 4 bases clipped from V and 1 base from J, the junction kept 1 base outside the gene matches. This CDR3 is 15 amino acids long. Germline lookup yields CDR1 MNHNS and CDR2 SASEGT. CDR3 nucleotide sequence: TGTGCCAGCAGTGGGGGACAGGGGGCGAACACTGAAGCTTTCTTT. The encoded protein is CASSGGQGANTEAFF.

The rearrangement joins TRBV6-2 or TRBV6-3 to TRBJ2-1, with D tentatively TRBD2 (6 bases). Germline-derived CDR1 and CDR2 are MNHEY and SVGEGT. This CDR3 has 14 residues. V lost 6 bases and J lost 7, with 16 bases in between. The CDR3 bases are TGTGCCAGCAGCGATCTAGCGAGTATTAATGAGCAGTTCTTC. This codes for CASSDLASINEQFF.

This clonotype was found a few times. The chain recombines TRBV4-3 with TRBJ1-2; maybe TRBD1 (6 bases). Trimming took 4 bases from V and 0 from J, leaving 21 bases between them. Per the germline V gene, CDR1 is LGHNA and CDR2 is YSLEER. The CDR3 sequence is 18 residues long. The CDR3 reads CASSPFFTGSTTNYGYTF. CDR3 sequence (DNA): TGCGCCAGCAGCCCGTTTTTTACAGGGAGCACTACTAACTATGGCTACACCTTC.

The chain joins TRBV20-1 to TRBJ1-1; D unclear. Germline lookup yields CDR1 DFQATT and CDR2 SNEGSKA (reference sequence). The ends were cut back, 0 bases at V and 1 base at J, with 12 bases in the middle. CDR3 length: 15 residues. The CDR3 DNA sequence: TGCAGTGCTAGAGATCAGGACCGCGAGAACACTGAAGCTTTCTTT. This gives the protein CSARDQDRENTEAFF.

The sample holds a few counts of this clonotype. V usage is TRBV12-3 or TRBV12-4 and J usage is TRBJ1-6; perhaps TRBD1 as D (5 bases). The CDR3 is made up of 13 amino acids. The V gene lost 10 bases and the J gene lost 4 bases, with 11 bases spanning the gap. The CDR3 DNA is TGTGCCACAAGGGGACGGTATAATTCACCCCTCCACTTT. It translates to CATRGRYNSPLHF.

This rearrangement joins TRBV27 to TRBJ1-5; 7 nucleotides line up with TRBD1. The V segment lost 6 bases and the J segment 6 bases; nucleotides outside the gene matches: 8. The CDR3 is made up of 14 amino acids. Germline CDR1 and CDR2: MNHEY and SMNVEV (reference sequence). The CDR3 DNA reads as TGTGCCAGCAGCCCCCTCACAGGGGTTCAGCCCCAGCATTTT. Translated, it gives CASSPLTGVQPQHF.

The chain combines TRBV14 with TRBJ1-6, with 10 bases identical to TRBD1. V lost 4 bases, J lost 7 bases, and 4 bases stayed unmatched. The CDR3 is 15 residues long. CDR1 and CDR2 (germline): SGHDN, FVKESK. CDR3 sequence: CASSPRTGGNSPLHF. CDR3 nucleotides: TGTGCCAGCAGCCCGAGGACAGGGGGAAATTCACCCCTCCACTTT.

The CDR3 DNA reads TGTGCCAGCAGCTTAGCGGGACAGGGGGCGAAAGCTTTCTTT. Translated, it gives CASSLAGQGAKAFF. The rearrangement uses TRBV7-9 and TRBJ1-1; 12 bases agree with TRBD1. The CDR3 runs 14 residues. V was clipped by 0 bases and J by 9 bases; unmatched bases: 2. Germline V gene lookup returns CDR1 SEHNR and CDR2 FQNEAQ (reference sequence).

This clonotype was detected a few times. V is TRBV5-4 and J is TRBJ2-1, with 7 bases that match TRBD2. Germline V lookup: CDR1 SGHNT, CDR2 YYREEE (reference sequence). The CDR3 sequence is 15 residues long. Germline trimming cut 4 bases from V and 3 bases from J; bases unmatched to any gene: 7. The CDR3 loop is CASSQEPSGYNEQFF. In DNA form, the CDR3 reads TGTGCCAGCAGCCAAGAACCTAGCGGCTACAATGAGCAGTTCTTC.

This clonotype was counted only a few times. Here the CDR3 DNA reads TGTGCCATCAGTGAGTCGGACAGGATGGCCCAGCATTTT. This translates into CAISESDRMAQHF. The chain joins TRBV10-3 to TRBJ1-5; 7 bases align to TRBD1. Germline CDR1 ENHRY, CDR2 SYGVKD. The CDR3 consists of 13 residues. Losses at the gene ends were 0 bases for V and 11 bases for J; bases not matched to a gene: 4.

This clonotype has more than one count but fewer than ten. V usage is TRBV7-6 and J usage is TRBJ1-2; a possible D gene is TRBD1 (5 bases). Looked up from germline, CDR1 is SGHVS and CDR2 is FNYEAQ. The V end was cut by 4 bases, the J end by 7 bases, with 13 bases between. This CDR3 is 13 amino acids long. CDR3 residues: CASSSGPRGGYTF. The CDR3 DNA reads TGTGCCAGCAGCTCGGGTCCTAGGGGTGGCTACACCTTC.

This clonotype was seen a handful of times. The rearrangement links TRBV5-5 to TRBJ1-4; D not resolved. The CDR3 is made up of 15 amino acids. Deletions cut 2 bases from V and 0 bases from J, with 8 bases between. Germline lookup yields CDR1 SGHKS and CDR2 YYEKEE (reference sequence). In DNA form, the CDR3 reads TGTGCCAGCAGCTTCTTGGGTGCAACTAATGAAAAACTGTTTTTT. Translating gives CASSFLGATNEKLFF.

Ten or more counts support this clonotype. The chain couples TRBV4-3 to TRBJ2-5; possibly TRBD1 or TRBD2 for D (5 bases each). CDR1 and CDR2 from the germline V gene are LGHNA and YSLEER. The CDR3 has 15 amino acids. Trimming took 0 bases from V and 4 from J, leaving 12 bases between them. This CDR3 reads CASSQDVAGRETQYF. The CDR3 nucleotides read TGCGCCAGCAGCCAAGATGTGGCAGGGAGAGAGACCCAGTACTTC.

The gene calls are TRBV19 and TRBJ2-1, with 11 bases identical to TRBD1. Germline trimming cut 7 bases from V and 0 bases from J; bases unmatched to any gene: 5. CDR1 LNHDA and CDR2 SQIVND come from the germline V gene (reference sequence). The CDR3 length is 16 residues. CDR3 sequence (DNA): TGTGCCAGTACACCCGGGACAGGGGGCTCCTACAATGAGCAGTTCTTC. It encodes CASTPGTGGSYNEQFF.

The rearrangement uses TRBV19 and TRBJ2-7; possibly TRBD2 for D (6 bases). V lost 1 base and J 3 bases, leaving 7 bases between the germline ends. CDR1 is LNHDA and CDR2 is SQIVND in the germline V gene (reference sequence). This CDR3 comprises 13 residues. CDR3 sequence reads: CASSIAGVYEQYF. As DNA, the CDR3 is TGTGCCAGTAGTATAGCGGGAGTCTACGAGCAGTACTTC.

CDR3 sequence: CSAENSGASSYEQYF. CDR3 coding DNA: TGCAGTGCTGAGAATAGCGGGGCGAGCTCCTACGAGCAGTACTTC. This chain links TRBV20-1 with TRBJ2-7; 8 nucleotides align to TRBD2. The CDR3 consists of 15 residues. The V segment lost 5 bases and the J segment 0 bases; nucleotides outside the gene matches: 9. The germline gives CDR1 DFQATT, CDR2 SNEGSKA (reference sequence).

The chain is built from TRBV18 and TRBJ1-4; D is perhaps TRBD1 (6 bases). This CDR3 has 15 residues. Trimming took 3 bases from V and 3 from J, leaving 11 bases between them. The germline CDR1 and CDR2 sequences are KGHSH and LQKENI. The CDR3 here is CASSPRGAANEKLFF. For the CDR3, the DNA is TGTGCCAGCTCACCTAGGGGGGCGGCTAATGAAAAACTGTTTTTT.

In regard to this clonotype: This may come from a read error, since a much larger clone is one base off. The J gene is TRBJ1-4, the V gene TRBV4-3; tentative D call: TRBD1 (5 bases). This CDR3 contains 15 residues. CDR1 is LGHNA and CDR2 is YSLEER in the germline V gene. For the CDR3, the DNA is TGCGCCAGCAGCCAACTCGGTTCGACGGGGGAAAAACTGGTTTTT. It translates to CASSQLGSTGEKLVF.

The chain joins TRBV5-1 to TRBJ1-1, with D unresolved. Germline V gene lookup returns CDR1 SGHRS and CDR2 YFSETQ. This CDR3 is built from 14 residues. V lost 0 bases and J 0 bases, leaving 6 bases between the germline ends. DNA for the CDR3: TGCGCCAGCAGCTTGGCCCAGTTGAACACTGAAGCTTTCTTT. Translated, it gives CASSLAQLNTEAFF.

DNA of the CDR3: TGCAGTGCAGCACTACTAGCGGAAGAGACCCAGTACTTC. Amino acids: CSAALLAEETQYF. The gene calls are TRBV20-1 and TRBJ2-5; TRBD2 matches at 8 bases. Germline CDR1 reads DFQATT; CDR2 reads SNEGSKA (reference sequence). CDR3 length: 13 residues. The V gene end was trimmed by 6 bases and the J gene end by 3 bases; junction bases not matched to a gene: 6.